These T cell receptor beta chains were read from a single sample in a study of shared clonotypes between healthy human individuals. Only in-frame clones appear in the TCRdb table, and some are missing; sequencing was by immunoSEQ multiplex PCR. The sample has approximately 720,000 clones, roughly nine tenths seen once. The sequencing input was naive CD8+ T cells sorted from blood. The origin of the receptors is a man aged 25 to 40 in good health. Each CDR3 is given with its conserved first and last residue. The D gene is left open where the match is weak. Clone size is shown for a subset of rows, as once, few, many or a class of expanded clone.

J gene,clone size,D gene,V gene,CDR3 DNA,CDR3 protein
TRBJ2-3,-,TRBD2,TRBV19,TGTGCCAGTAGCCAAACTAGCGGGAGGGGAGGCACAGATACGCAGTATTTT,CASSQTSGRGGTDTQYF
TRBJ2-7,-,TRBD1,TRBV29-1,TGCAGCGTAGCCGGTGGGACAGGGTCCTACGAGCAGTACTTC,CSVAGGTGSYEQYF
TRBJ2-7,-,-,TRBV7-9,TGTGCCAGCAGCAGGGCTAGCAGACCCTACGAGCAGTACTTC,CASSRASRPYEQYF
TRBJ2-3,once,-,TRBV18,TGTGCCAGCTCACCGCCCGGACTGGGGACAGATACGCAGTATTTT,CASSPPGLGTDTQYF
TRBJ2-5,-,TRBD1,TRBV5-4,TGTGCCAGCAGCTTCGGGACAGAAGAGACCCAGTACTTC,CASSFGTEETQYF
TRBJ2-7,-,-,TRBV2,TGTGCCAGCAGTGAAGAATCGGCAGGGGCGAACTACGAGCAGTACTTC,CASSEESAGANYEQYF
TRBJ2-7,-,TRBD2,TRBV28,TGTGCCAGCAGTGCAAGGACTAGCGGGAGCGACGAGCAGTACTTC,CASSARTSGSDEQYF
TRBJ2-5,-,TRBD1,TRBV28,TGTGCCAGCAGTTTCGGGACAGGGAACTTGCAAGAGACCCAGTACTTC,CASSFGTGNLQETQYF
TRBJ2-3,-,-,TRBV6-5,TGTGCCAGCAGTTACTCCTTTAGCGGCACAGATACGCAGTATTTT,CASSYSFSGTDTQYF
TRBJ2-1,-,-,TRBV6-5,TGTGCCAGCAGCTTACTGGGGTCCTACAATGAGCAGTTCTTC,CASSLLGSYNEQFF
TRBJ2-7,few,TRBD2,TRBV7-9,TGTGCCAGCAGCCCTCGGACTAGCGGGAGCTACGAGCAGTACTTC,CASSPRTSGSYEQYF
TRBJ2-2,-,TRBD2,TRBV30,TGTGCCTGGAGTGTAAGAATGAGCGGGAGCGCCACCGGGGAGCTGTTTTTT,CAWSVRMSGSATGELFF
TRBJ1-2,-,-,TRBV7-6,TGTGCCAGCAGCTTAGCGGGCGCAGGCTATGGCTACACCTTC,CASSLAGAGYGYTF
TRBJ1-2,-,-,TRBV7-2,TGTGCCAGCAGCTTAAGGCTGGACCCAGGGGGCTACACCTTC,CASSLRLDPGGYTF
TRBJ2-1,-,-,TRBV19,TGTGCCAGTAGTAACGGGCCTAGTGAATACAATGAGCAGTTCTTC,CASSNGPSEYNEQFF
TRBJ2-4,-,TRBD1,TRBV5-6,TGTGCCAGCAGCTCCAACCGGGACAGTAACATTCAGTACTTC,CASSSNRDSNIQYF
TRBJ2-5,once,TRBD1,TRBV18,TGTGCCAGCTCAGACTACAGGGGTAGCAGGGAGACCCAGTACTTC,CASSDYRGSRETQYF
TRBJ1-1,-,TRBD1,TRBV19,TGTGCCAGTACCCAGGGGGCAGCGGACACTGAAGCTTTCTTT,CASTQGAADTEAFF
TRBJ2-7,-,-,TRBV5-5,TGTGCCAGCAGCTTGAGATTAGCGAGTTACGAGCAGTACTTC,CASSLRLASYEQYF
TRBJ2-7,-,TRBD2,TRBV7-6,TGTGCCAGTCAAGAGCTAGCGGGAAGTGTCTACGAGCAGTACTTC,CASQELAGSVYEQYF
TRBJ2-1,-,TRBD2,TRBV7-6,TGTGCCAGCAGCGTCGGGACTAGCGGGAGTGATGAGCAGTTCTTC,CASSVGTSGSDEQFF
TRBJ2-1,once,-,TRBV7-7,TGTGCTAGCAGCTTATTCCCAAATAGCGTTAATGAGCAGTTCTTC,CASSLFPNSVNEQFF
TRBJ2-1,-,-,TRBV19,TGTGCCAGTAGTCTCGGGACATACAATGAGCAGTTCTTC,CASSLGTYNEQFF